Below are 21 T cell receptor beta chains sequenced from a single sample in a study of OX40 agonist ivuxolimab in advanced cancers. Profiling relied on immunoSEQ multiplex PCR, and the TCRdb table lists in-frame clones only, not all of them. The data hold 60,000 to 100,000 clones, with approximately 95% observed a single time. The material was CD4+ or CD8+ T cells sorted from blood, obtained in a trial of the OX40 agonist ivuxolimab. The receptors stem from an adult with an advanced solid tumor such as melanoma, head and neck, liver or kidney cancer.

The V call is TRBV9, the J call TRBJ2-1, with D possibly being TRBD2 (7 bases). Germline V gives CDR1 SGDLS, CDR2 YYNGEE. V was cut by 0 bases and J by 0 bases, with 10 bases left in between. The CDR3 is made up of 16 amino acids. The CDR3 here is CASSVEGGSSYNEQFF. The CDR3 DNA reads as TGTGCCAGCAGCGTAGAGGGGGGGAGCTCCTACAATGAGCAGTTCTTC.

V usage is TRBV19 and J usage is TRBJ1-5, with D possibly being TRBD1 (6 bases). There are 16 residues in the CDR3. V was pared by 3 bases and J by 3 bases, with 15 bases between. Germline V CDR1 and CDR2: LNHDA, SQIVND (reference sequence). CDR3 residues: CASSIWGRGDNQPQHF. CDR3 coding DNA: TGTGCCAGTAGTATTTGGGGGCGTGGGGACAATCAGCCCCAGCATTTT.

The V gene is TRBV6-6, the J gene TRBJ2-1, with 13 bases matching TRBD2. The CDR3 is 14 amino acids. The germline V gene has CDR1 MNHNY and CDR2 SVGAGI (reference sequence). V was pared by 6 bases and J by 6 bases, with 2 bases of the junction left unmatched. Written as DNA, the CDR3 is TGTGCCAGCAGCCGACTAGCGGGAGGCAATGAGCAGTTCTTC. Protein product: CASSRLAGGNEQFF.

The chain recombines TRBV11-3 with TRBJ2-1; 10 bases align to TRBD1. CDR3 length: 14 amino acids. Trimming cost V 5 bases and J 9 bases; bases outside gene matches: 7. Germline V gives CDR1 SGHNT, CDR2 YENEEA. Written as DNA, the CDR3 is TGTGCCAGCAGCCCCGGGACAGGGGCTACTGAGCAGTTCTTC. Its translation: CASSPGTGATEQFF.

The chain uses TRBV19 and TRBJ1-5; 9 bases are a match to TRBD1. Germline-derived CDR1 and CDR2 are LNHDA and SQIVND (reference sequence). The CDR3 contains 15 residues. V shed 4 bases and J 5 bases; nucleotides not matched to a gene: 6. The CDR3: CASSTPGQGYQPQHF. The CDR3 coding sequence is TGTGCCAGTAGTACCCCGGGACAGGGATATCAGCCCCAGCATTTT. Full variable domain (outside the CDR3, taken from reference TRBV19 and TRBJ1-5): DGGITQSPKYLFRKEGQNVTLSCEQNLNHDAMYWYRQDPGQGLRLIYYSQIVNDFQKGDIAEGYSVSREKKESFPLTVTSAQKNPTAFYLCASSTPGQGYQPQHFGDGTRLSIL.

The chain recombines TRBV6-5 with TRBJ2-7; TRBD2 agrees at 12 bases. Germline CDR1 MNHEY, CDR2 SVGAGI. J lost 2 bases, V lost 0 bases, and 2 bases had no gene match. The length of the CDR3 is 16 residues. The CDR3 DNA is TGTGCCAGCAGTTACTCGCTAGCGGGAGGGCCCTACGAGCAGTACTTC. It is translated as CASSYSLAGGPYEQYF.

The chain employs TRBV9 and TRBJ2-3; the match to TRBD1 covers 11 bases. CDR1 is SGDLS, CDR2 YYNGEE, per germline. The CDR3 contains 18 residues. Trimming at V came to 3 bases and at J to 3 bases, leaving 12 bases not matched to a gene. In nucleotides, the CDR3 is TGTGCCAGCAGCGAATCTGCCGGTGGGACAGGGGGGACAGATACGCAGTATTTT. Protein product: CASSESAGGTGGTDTQYF.

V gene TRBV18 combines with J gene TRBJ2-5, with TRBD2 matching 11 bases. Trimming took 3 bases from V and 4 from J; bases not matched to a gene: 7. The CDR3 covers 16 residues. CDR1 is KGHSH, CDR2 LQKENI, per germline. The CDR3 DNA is TGTGCCAGCTCACCGGTTAGCGGGAGGGCCCTAGAGACCCAGTACTTC. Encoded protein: CASSPVSGRALETQYF. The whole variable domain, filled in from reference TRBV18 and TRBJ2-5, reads NAGVMQNPRHLVRRRGQEARLRCSPMKGHSHVYWYRQLPEEGLKFMVYLQKENIIDESGMPKERFSAEFPKEGPSILRIQQVVRGDSAAYFCASSPVSGRALETQYFGPGTRLLVL.

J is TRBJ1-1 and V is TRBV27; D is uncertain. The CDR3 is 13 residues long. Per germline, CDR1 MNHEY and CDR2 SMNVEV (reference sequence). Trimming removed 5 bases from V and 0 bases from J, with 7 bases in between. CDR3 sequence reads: CASSQTLNTEAFF. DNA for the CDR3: TGTGCCAGCAGTCAAACTTTGAACACTGAAGCTTTCTTT.

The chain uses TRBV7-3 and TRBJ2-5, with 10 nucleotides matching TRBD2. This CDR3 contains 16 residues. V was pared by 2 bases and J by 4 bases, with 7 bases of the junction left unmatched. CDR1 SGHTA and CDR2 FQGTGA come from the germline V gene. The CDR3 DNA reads TGTGCCAGCAGCTTAGGAGCGGGAGGGGCTCGAGAGACCCAGTACTTC. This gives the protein CASSLGAGGARETQYF.

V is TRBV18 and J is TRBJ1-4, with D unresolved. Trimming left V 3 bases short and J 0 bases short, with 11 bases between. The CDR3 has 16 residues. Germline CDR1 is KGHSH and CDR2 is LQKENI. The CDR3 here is CASSPEEDATNEKLFF. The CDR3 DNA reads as TGTGCCAGCTCACCCGAGGAGGACGCAACTAATGAAAAACTGTTTTTT.

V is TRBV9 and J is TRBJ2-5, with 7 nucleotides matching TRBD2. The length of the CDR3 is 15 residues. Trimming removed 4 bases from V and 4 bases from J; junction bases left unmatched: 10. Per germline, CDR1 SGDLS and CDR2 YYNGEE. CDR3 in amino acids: CASSSEGGGRETQYF. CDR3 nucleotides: TGTGCCAGCAGCTCCGAGGGCGGGGGACGAGAGACCCAGTACTTC.

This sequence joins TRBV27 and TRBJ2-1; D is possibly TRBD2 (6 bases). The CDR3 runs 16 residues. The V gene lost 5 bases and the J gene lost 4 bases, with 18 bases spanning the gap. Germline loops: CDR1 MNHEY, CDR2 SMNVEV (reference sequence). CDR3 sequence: CASSRVAAGYYNEQFF. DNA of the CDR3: TGTGCCAGCAGTCGCGTGGCAGCGGGTTATTACAATGAGCAGTTCTTC.

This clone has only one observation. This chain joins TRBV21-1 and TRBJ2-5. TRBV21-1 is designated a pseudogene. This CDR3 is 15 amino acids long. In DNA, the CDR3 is TGTGCCAGCAGCAAAGAGCAGGGAGAAGCTGAGACCCAGTACTTC. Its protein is CASSKEQGEAETQYF.

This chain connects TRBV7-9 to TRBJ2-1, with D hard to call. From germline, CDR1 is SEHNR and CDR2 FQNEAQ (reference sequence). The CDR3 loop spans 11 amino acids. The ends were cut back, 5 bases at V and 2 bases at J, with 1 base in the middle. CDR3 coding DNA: TGTGCCAGCAGCCCCTACAATGAGCAGTTCTTC. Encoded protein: CASSPYNEQFF.

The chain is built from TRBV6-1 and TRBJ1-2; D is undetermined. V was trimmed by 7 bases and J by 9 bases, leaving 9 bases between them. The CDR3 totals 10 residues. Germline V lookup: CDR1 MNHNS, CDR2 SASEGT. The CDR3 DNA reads TGTGCCAGCATTGAGCTCAGCTACACCTTC. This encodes CASIELSYTF.

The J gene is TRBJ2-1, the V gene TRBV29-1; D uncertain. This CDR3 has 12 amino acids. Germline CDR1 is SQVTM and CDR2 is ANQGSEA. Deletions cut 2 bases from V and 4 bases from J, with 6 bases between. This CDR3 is CSVETGYNEQFF. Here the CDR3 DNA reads TGCAGCGTTGAAACGGGTTACAATGAGCAGTTCTTC.

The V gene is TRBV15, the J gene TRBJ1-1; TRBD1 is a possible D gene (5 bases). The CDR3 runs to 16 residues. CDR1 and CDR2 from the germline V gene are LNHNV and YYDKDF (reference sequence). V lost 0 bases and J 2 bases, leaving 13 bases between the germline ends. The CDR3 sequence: CATSRDTPGTNTEAFF. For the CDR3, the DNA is TGTGCCACCAGCAGAGATACACCGGGGACTAACACTGAAGCTTTCTTT.

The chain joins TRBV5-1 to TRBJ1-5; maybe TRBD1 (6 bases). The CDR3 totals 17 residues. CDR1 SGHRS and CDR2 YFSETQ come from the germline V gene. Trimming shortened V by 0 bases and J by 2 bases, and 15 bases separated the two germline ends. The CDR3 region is CASSLGSGGEGNQPQHF. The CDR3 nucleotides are TGCGCCAGCAGCTTGGGGTCCGGGGGCGAAGGCAATCAGCCCCAGCATTTT.

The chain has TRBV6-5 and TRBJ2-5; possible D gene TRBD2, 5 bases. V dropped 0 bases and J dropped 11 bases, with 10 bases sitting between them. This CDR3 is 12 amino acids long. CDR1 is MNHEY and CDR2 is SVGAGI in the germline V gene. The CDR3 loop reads CASSYSFGEQYF. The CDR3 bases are TGTGCCAGCAGTTACTCTTTTGGGGAGCAGTACTTC.

The CDR3 DNA sequence: TGCGCCAGCAGCTTTTACAGGGACCAAGAGACCCAGTACTTC. This gives the protein CASSFYRDQETQYF. The chain joins TRBV5-1 to TRBJ2-5, with D tentatively TRBD1 (6 bases). CDR1 and CDR2 from the germline V gene are SGHRS and YFSETQ. V was clipped by 2 bases and J by 0 bases, with 8 bases between them. This CDR3 has 14 amino acids.